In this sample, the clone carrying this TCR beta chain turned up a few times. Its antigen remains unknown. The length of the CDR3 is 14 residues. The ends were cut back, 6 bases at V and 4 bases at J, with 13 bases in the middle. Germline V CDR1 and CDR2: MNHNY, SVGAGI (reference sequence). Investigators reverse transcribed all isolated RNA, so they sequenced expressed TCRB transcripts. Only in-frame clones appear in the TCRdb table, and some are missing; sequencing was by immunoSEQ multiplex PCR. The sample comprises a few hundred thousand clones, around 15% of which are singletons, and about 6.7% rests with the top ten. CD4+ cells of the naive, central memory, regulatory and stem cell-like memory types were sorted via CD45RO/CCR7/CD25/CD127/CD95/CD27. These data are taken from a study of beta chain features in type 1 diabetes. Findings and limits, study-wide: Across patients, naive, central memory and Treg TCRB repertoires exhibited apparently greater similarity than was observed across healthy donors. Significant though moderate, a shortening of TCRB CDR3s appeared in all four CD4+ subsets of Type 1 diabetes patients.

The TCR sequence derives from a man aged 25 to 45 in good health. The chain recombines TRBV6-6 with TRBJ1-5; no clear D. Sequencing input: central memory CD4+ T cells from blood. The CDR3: CASRPAAGNQPQHF. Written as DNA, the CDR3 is TGTGCCAGCAGACCTGCGGCGGGAAATCAGCCCCAGCATTTT.